The T cell receptor (beta chain) under discussion was sequenced for a study of PD-L1 blockade in urothelial cancer. For the study at large: Between 0 and 3 chemotherapy regimens preceded treatment for each patient.

The repertoire was sequenced with immunoSEQ multiplex PCR; TCRdb's copy has only in-frame clones and lacks some. The repertoire holds about 50,000 clones, with 70% to 90% as singletons. Time point indicated: peripheral blood 6 weeks after treatment start. In germline, CDR1 is MNHEY, CDR2 SVGAGI. There are 16 residues in the CDR3. The V gene lost 3 bases and the J gene lost 5 bases, with 20 bases spanning the gap. The chain recombines TRBV6-5 with TRBJ2-7; a weak D match, TRBD1 (6 bases). Source: PBMCs, taken around atezolizumab (anti-PD-L1) treatment. The clonotype was recovered from a middle-aged man with urothelial cancer. Here the CDR3 reads CASSYRGTLGVDEQYF. The CDR3 DNA sequence: TGTGCCAGCAGTTATAGGGGGACACTGGGAGTAGACGAGCAGTACTTC.